The 16 T cell receptor beta chains given below trace back to one sample, sequenced in a study of sequential checkpoint blockade in melanoma. Clones were read by immunoSEQ multiplex PCR, and TCRdb kept only the in-frame ones, dropping some. The sample carries around 21,000 clones, roughly four fifths recorded once. Treatment in this sample: randomized to nivolumab then ipilimumab (arm A) or the reverse (arm B). Sequenced here: CD8+ T cells sorted from blood (inferred from file names), sampled from a patient given nivolumab and ipilimumab in sequence. Receptors originate from a human donor with melanoma.

This sequence joins TRBV5-1 and TRBJ2-2; 9 nucleotides agree with TRBD2. The CDR3 contains 18 residues. Germline CDR1 reads SGHRS; CDR2 reads YFSETQ. V was clipped by 1 base and J by 1 base; unmatched bases: 8. The DNA for the CDR3 is TGCGCCAGCAGCTTGATCGCGGGGGGGCTCAGGAACACCGGGGAGCTGTTTTTT. Protein product: CASSLIAGGLRNTGELFF.

In its sample, this clone was seen once. The chain carries TRBV29-1 and TRBJ1-2; no clear D. V shed 3 bases and J shed 0 bases, with 14 bases lying between them. From germline, CDR1 is SQVTM and CDR2 ANQGSEA. The CDR3 sequence is 15 residues long. CDR3: CSVDELDGANYGYTF. In DNA, the CDR3 is TGCAGCGTTGACGAGCTAGACGGAGCTAACTATGGCTACACCTTC.

This clone was seen once. The chain employs TRBV2 and TRBJ2-1, with 9 bases aligning to TRBD1. Germline V gene lookup returns CDR1 SNHLY and CDR2 FYNNEI. This CDR3 contains 15 residues. V was pared by 5 bases and J by 2 bases, with 4 bases of the junction left unmatched. The CDR3 DNA follows: TGTGCCAGCAGTACGGGACAGGGCGCCTACAATGAGCAGTTCTTC. Its protein product is CASSTGQGAYNEQFF.

The chain is built from TRBV28 and TRBJ1-5; D remains unclear. The V end was cut by 1 base, the J end by 0 bases, with 13 bases between. The CDR3 is 17 amino acids. Germline V gene lookup returns CDR1 MDHEN and CDR2 SYDVKM. This CDR3 reads CASSLYGAAYSNQPQHF. CDR3 nucleotides: TGTGCCAGCAGTTTATACGGAGCGGCTTATAGCAATCAGCCCCAGCATTTT.

The chain couples TRBV19 to TRBJ2-1; 8 bases are shared with TRBD1. Germline V lookup: CDR1 LNHDA, CDR2 SQIVND (reference sequence). Trimming removed 0 bases from V and 3 bases from J; junction bases left unmatched: 7. The CDR3 spans 17 residues. The CDR3 sequence: CASSIDRGLPLYNEQFF. CDR3 DNA: TGTGCCAGTAGTATAGACAGGGGGCTTCCCCTCTACAATGAGCAGTTCTTC.

The chain has TRBV7-3 and TRBJ2-1; D ambiguous. Germline assignment: CDR1 SGHTA and CDR2 FQGTGA. CDR3 size: 13 residues. With 4 bases removed from V and 5 bases from J, the gap between germline ends came to 9 bases. The CDR3 DNA sequence: TGTGCCAGCAGCTCAGTACAGCACAATGAGCAGTTCTTC. It encodes CASSSVQHNEQFF.

CDR3 DNA sequence: TGTGCCAGCGGCAGGACTAGCGGGGATACCGGGGAGCTGTTTTTT. As protein: CASGRTSGDTGELFF. The rearrangement uses TRBV6-1 and TRBJ2-2; 12 nucleotides match TRBD2. From germline, CDR1 is MNHNS and CDR2 SASEGT. The CDR3 extends over 15 amino acids. The ends lost 8 bases at V and 5 bases at J; junction bases unmatched: 6.

This clone was seen once. The chain couples TRBV10-3 to TRBJ1-3; no clear D. The germline CDR1 and CDR2 sequences are ENHRY and SYGVKD. Trimming took off 7 bases at V and 0 bases at J, with 7 bases between the two ends. This CDR3 comprises 13 residues. The chain's CDR3 is CAIKQNSGNTIYF. The CDR3 nucleotides are TGTGCCATCAAACAGAACTCTGGAAACACCATATATTTT.

The chain joins TRBV6-1 to TRBJ1-1, with a weak D call TRBD1 (6 bases). CDR3 size: 15 residues. Germline V gives CDR1 MNHNS, CDR2 SASEGT. V gave up 2 bases and J gave up 1 base, with 11 bases separating them. The CDR3 here is CASSENRVGNTEAFF. CDR3 coding DNA: TGTGCCAGCAGTGAAAACAGGGTGGGGAACACTGAAGCTTTCTTT.

CDR3 sequence (DNA): TGTGCCAGCAGCCAAGATGGCACAGCTCCCTACAATGAGCAGTTCTTC. Protein sequence: CASSQDGTAPYNEQFF. This chain uses TRBV5-8 with TRBJ2-1; no clear D. CDR1 is SGHTS, CDR2 YDEGEE, per germline. The CDR3 has 16 amino acids. V lost 4 bases to trimming and J lost 2 bases, with 16 bases between them.

The CDR3, as DNA: TGTGCCAGCAGTTTTGGACAGGCTATTTCCGAGCAGTACTTC. This gives the protein CASSFGQAISEQYF. This chain joins TRBV27 and TRBJ2-7, with 7 bases aligning to TRBD1. The CDR3 loop spans 14 amino acids. The germline gives CDR1 MNHEY, CDR2 SMNVEV (reference sequence). Germline trimming cut 3 bases from V and 6 bases from J; bases unmatched to any gene: 8.

The V and J genes are TRBV7-6 and TRBJ1-3; D unclear. Germline CDR1 reads SGHVS; CDR2 reads FNYEAQ. The CDR3 length is 16 residues. The V and J ends lost 4 bases and 0 bases respectively, with 13 bases between them. DNA for the CDR3: TGTGCCAGCAGCTCCTCCGAGGGAATCTCTGGAAACACCATATATTTT. As protein: CASSSSEGISGNTIYF.

The chain combines TRBV28 with TRBJ2-5, with TRBD2 identical over 7 bases. CDR3 length: 17 residues. Germline CDR1 MDHEN, CDR2 SYDVKM. J lost 5 bases, V lost 8 bases, and 20 bases had no gene match. The CDR3 loop reads CASGLPDAGVVVETQYF. The DNA of the CDR3 is TGTGCCAGCGGCCTTCCAGACGCGGGGGTGGTGGTGGAGACCCAGTACTTC.

This clone was counted a single time. The chain has TRBV10-1 and TRBJ2-3; 8 bases fit TRBD1. The junction had 9 bases not matched to a gene; V was cut back by 1 base and J by 3 bases. CDR1 and CDR2 (germline): WNHNN, SYGVQD (reference sequence). This CDR3 is 17 amino acids long. CDR3 bases: TGCGCCAGCAGTGAGTATAGCCCCGGGACAGGAACAGATACGCAGTATTTT. Translated, it gives CASSEYSPGTGTDTQYF.

The CDR3 nucleotides are TGTGCCAGCAGCTTGACGGGATTCTTGGGAGAAAAACTGTTTTTT. Amino acids: CASSLTGFLGEKLFF. The rearrangement joins TRBV7-8 to TRBJ1-4; D is ambiguous. Between the trimmed V and J ends, which lost 3 bases and 8 bases, there was a span of 16 bases. This CDR3 contains 15 residues. Germline lookup yields CDR1 SGHVS and CDR2 FQNEAQ.

The V and J genes are TRBV27 and TRBJ1-2, with 9 nucleotides matching TRBD1. Trimming at V came to 8 bases and at J to 4 bases, leaving 8 bases not matched to a gene. Per the germline V gene, CDR1 is MNHEY and CDR2 is SMNVEV (reference sequence). The CDR3 spans 14 residues. CDR3 sequence (DNA): TGTGCCAGCCGCACAGGGGGCAGGGGCTATGGCTACACCTTC. Amino acids: CASRTGGRGYGYTF.